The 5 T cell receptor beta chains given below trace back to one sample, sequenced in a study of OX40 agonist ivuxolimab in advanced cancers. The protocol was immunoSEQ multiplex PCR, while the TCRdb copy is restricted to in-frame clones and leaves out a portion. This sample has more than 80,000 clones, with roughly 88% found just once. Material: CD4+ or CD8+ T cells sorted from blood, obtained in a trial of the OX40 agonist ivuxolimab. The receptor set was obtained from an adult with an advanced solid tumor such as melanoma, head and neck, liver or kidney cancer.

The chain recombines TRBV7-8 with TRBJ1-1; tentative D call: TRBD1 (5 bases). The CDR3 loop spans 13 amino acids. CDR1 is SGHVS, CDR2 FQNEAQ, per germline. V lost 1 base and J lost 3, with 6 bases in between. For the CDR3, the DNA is TGTGCCAGCAGCTTAGGACAGTACACTGAAGCTTTCTTT. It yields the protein CASSLGQYTEAFF.

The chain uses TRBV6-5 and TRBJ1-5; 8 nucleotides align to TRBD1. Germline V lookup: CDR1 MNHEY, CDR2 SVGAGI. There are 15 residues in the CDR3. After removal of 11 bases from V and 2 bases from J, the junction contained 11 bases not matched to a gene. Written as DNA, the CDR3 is TGTGCCTCCGGTCGGACAGGGTGGGGCAATCAGCCCCAGCATTTT. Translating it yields CASGRTGWGNQPQHF.

CDR3 sequence reads: CSETVRGTQYF. The CDR3 bases are TGCAGTGAAACTGTCCGAGGTACGCAGTATTTT. The rearrangement links TRBV20-1 to TRBJ2-3, with D unclear. The CDR3 contains 11 residues. V dropped 7 bases and J dropped 8 bases, with 13 bases sitting between them. Germline CDR1 is DFQATT and CDR2 is SNEGSKA (reference sequence).

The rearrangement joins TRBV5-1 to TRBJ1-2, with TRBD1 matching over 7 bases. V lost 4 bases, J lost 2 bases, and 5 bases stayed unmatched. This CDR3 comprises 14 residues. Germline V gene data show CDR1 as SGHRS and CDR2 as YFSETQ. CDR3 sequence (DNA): TGCGCCAGCAGCCGACAGGGACGGAACTATGGCTACACCTTC. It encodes CASSRQGRNYGYTF.

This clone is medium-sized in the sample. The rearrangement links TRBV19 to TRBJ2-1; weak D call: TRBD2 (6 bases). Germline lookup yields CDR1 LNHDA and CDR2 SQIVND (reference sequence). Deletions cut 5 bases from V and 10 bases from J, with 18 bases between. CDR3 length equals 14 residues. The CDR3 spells CASSPDPSVVEQFF. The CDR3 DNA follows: TGTGCCAGTAGTCCCGACCCTAGCGTGGTAGAGCAGTTCTTC.